This TCR beta chain was documented in a study of T cell repertoires in cytomegalovirus infection. For the study at large: Carrying CMV and the relevant HLA type showed in public TCR beta signatures.

This clonotype was detected only a few times. TCRdb processed the reads anew with MiXCR; each CDR3 protein has one entry. The sample has some 300,000 distinct CDR3 sequences, roughly an eighth seen once. The material sequenced was PBMCs. This receptor was taken from a human donor in good health (CMV status not recorded). Some clones in this sample may be carry-over from other donors' samples.

This CDR3 is CASSRESSYNSPLHF. The DNA for the CDR3 is TGTGCCAGCAGCCGAGAGAGCTCCTATAATTCACCCCTCCACTTT. The chain employs TRBV7-2 and TRBJ1-6; D unclear. Looked up from germline, CDR1 is SGHTA and CDR2 is FQGNSA. Trimming took off 5 bases at V and 0 bases at J, with 8 bases between the two ends. The CDR3 totals 15 residues. Filled out from reference TRBV7-2 and TRBJ1-6, the complete variable domain reads GAGVSQSPSNKVTEKGKDVELRCDPISGHTALYWYRQSLGQGLEFLIYFQGNSAPDKSGLPSDRFSAERTGGSVSTLTIQRTQQEDSAVYLCASSRESSYNSPLHFGNGTRLTVT.